The T cell receptor (beta chain) described here comes from a study of beta chain features in type 1 diabetes. As concerns this clone: The antigen is not known.

Expressed TCRB transcripts were sequenced after all isolated RNA was converted to cDNA. For naive, central memory and regulatory T cell samples, reads averaged around 3.6 million. Sequenced by immunoSEQ multiplex PCR; TCRdb stores in-frame clones only, minus some. The sample carries over 200,000 clones, 11% recorded once. Germline V CDR1 and CDR2: SQVTM, ANQGSEA. CDR3 size: 16 residues. The ends lost 4 bases at V and 6 bases at J; junction bases unmatched: 9. Isolation of CD4+ naive, central memory, regulatory and stem cell-like memory cells was achieved by sorting via CD45RO/CCR7/CD25/CD127/CD95/CD27. General study points: Naive, central memory and Treg TCRB repertoires seemed to resemble each other more closely in patients than they did in healthy donors. TCRB CDR3s were moderately but significantly shorter in Type 1 diabetes patients in all four CD4+ subsets. Cells with high TCR expression could be over-represented by cDNA sequencing.

The rearrangement joins TRBV29-1 to TRBJ2-3; 14 nucleotides align to TRBD2. The receptor was isolated from a man aged 25-45 years with type 1 diabetes. The sample taken for sequencing was naive CD4+ T cells from blood. The CDR3 nucleotides read TGCAGCGTTGTTGGGACTAGCGGGGGTCCGGGGGATACGCAGTATTTT. The encoded protein is CSVVGTSGGPGDTQYF.